This T cell receptor (beta chain) appears in the sequencing data of a study of human thymus T cells. Measured with immunoSEQ multiplex PCR; TCRdb has only the in-frame clones, and not every one. Of 40,000 to 45,000 clones listed, 94% were seen once; the top ten hold more than 0.1%. The receptor was derived from a boy less than two years old with a congenital heart defect but otherwise immunologically healthy. Sequencing was performed on blood.

Here the CDR3 DNA reads TGTGCCTGGAGTGGGGACAGCAATCAGCCCCAGCATTTT. This sequence encodes CAWSGDSNQPQHF. V usage is TRBV30 and J usage is TRBJ1-5, with a weak D call TRBD1 (5 bases). The CDR3 spans 13 residues. Germline lookup yields CDR1 GTSNPN and CDR2 SVGIG (reference sequence). The V gene lost 1 base and the J gene lost 1 base, with 5 bases spanning the gap.